The rows below give T cell receptor beta chains drawn from one sample of a study of T cell changes during pregnancy in multiple sclerosis. TCRdb's copy holds only in-frame clones and misses some; the assay was immunoSEQ multiplex PCR. This sample has about 75,000 clones, with under 95% found just once. Sequenced material: CD4+ T cells from peripheral blood mononuclear cells, taken before pregnancy. All receptors derive from a female donor with multiple sclerosis, enrolled in a pregnancy study. Both conserved end residues are part of each CDR3. D genes are given only for firm matches. Rows give clone size only sometimes, using once, few, many, or a class for an expanded clone.

J | size | V | D | CDR3 | DNA
TRBJ2-7 | . | TRBV4-1 | TRBD2 | CASSQEGGTVSYEQYF | TGCGCCAGCAGCCAAGAGGGGGGGACGGTCTCCTACGAGCAGTACTTC
TRBJ2-2 | . | TRBV27 | TRBD1 | CASSSPGGTGELFF | TGTGCCAGCAGTTCCCCAGGGGGCACCGGGGAGCTGTTTTTT
TRBJ1-1 | . | TRBV7-9 | TRBD1 | CASPGDRGGMNTEAFF | TGTGCCAGCCCTGGGGACAGGGGTGGGATGAACACTGAAGCTTTCTTT
TRBJ2-7 | . | TRBV6-1 | TRBD2 | CASSDTKRGISRYEQYF | TGTGCCAGCAGTGATACGAAGCGGGGGATTTCTAGATACGAGCAGTACTTC
TRBJ2-2 | . | TRBV18 | TRBD2 | CASSPSLAVNTGELFF | TGTGCCAGCTCACCGTCCCTAGCGGTAAACACCGGGGAGCTGTTTTTT
TRBJ2-1 | . | TRBV5-1 | TRBD2 | CASQLAAFKNEQFF | TGCGCCAGCCAACTAGCGGCTTTTAAGAATGAGCAGTTCTTC
TRBJ1-4 | . | TRBV2 | . | CASSEDQGWGEKLFF | TGTGCCAGCAGTGAAGATCAGGGGTGGGGTGAAAAACTGTTTTTT
TRBJ1-1 | . | TRBV7-2 | . | CASSLDRNTEAFF | TGTGCCAGCAGCTTAGACAGGAACACTGAAGCTTTCTTT
TRBJ1-1 | once | TRBV10-1 | . | CASSPKFGDPNTEAFF | TGCGCCAGCAGTCCCAAATTCGGAGATCCTAACACTGAAGCTTTCTTT
TRBJ2-3 | . | TRBV19 | . | CASSIVGAGTDTQYF | TGTGCCAGTAGTATAGTAGGGGCCGGCACAGATACGCAGTATTTT
TRBJ2-3 | . | TRBV9 | TRBD2 | CASSVGSGGLTSTDTQYF | TGTGCCAGCAGCGTAGGTAGCGGGGGCCTAACTAGCACAGATACGCAGTATTTT
TRBJ2-3 | . | TRBV9 | TRBD2 | CASSVEGGLVEQQYF | TGTGCCAGCAGCGTTGAGGGAGGGCTAGTTGAGCAGCAGTATTTT
TRBJ2-2 | . | TRBV29-1 | TRBD1 | CSVETVQGAIGELFF | TGCAGCGTTGAAACTGTACAGGGGGCGATCGGGGAGCTGTTTTTT
TRBJ1-5 | . | TRBV7-2 | TRBD1 | CASSVTGSVQPQHF | TGTGCCAGCAGCGTGACAGGGTCTGTGCAGCCCCAGCATTTT
TRBJ1-4 | . | TRBV5-1 | TRBD1 | CASSTGTGGEKLFF | TGCGCCAGCAGCACCGGGACAGGGGGTGAAAAACTGTTTTTT
TRBJ1-2 | . | TRBV29-1 | TRBD1 | CSVEGGTGYGYTF | TGCAGCGTTGAAGGCGGGACAGGGTATGGCTACACCTTC
TRBJ1-2 | . | TRBV2 | . | CASSAAGNYGYTF | TGTGCCAGCAGTGCGGCAGGGAACTATGGCTACACCTTC
TRBJ1-6 | few | TRBV19 | . | CASSNPEGNSPLHF | TGTGCCAGTAGTAATCCGGAGGGGAATTCACCCCTCCACTTT
TRBJ2-5 | . | TRBV6-5 | TRBD2 | CASSYLASGTETQYF | TGTGCCAGCAGTTACTTGGCTAGCGGGACTGAGACCCAGTACTTC
TRBJ1-1 | . | TRBV7-9 | . | CASSQLGTSTEAFF | TGTGCCAGCAGCCAATTGGGGACATCCACTGAAGCTTTCTTT
TRBJ1-5 | . | TRBV2 | . | CASREGLPQPQHF | TGTGCCAGCAGGGAGGGACTCCCTCAGCCCCAGCATTTT
TRBJ1-5 | few | TRBV2 | . | CASSVLGSNPHF | TGTGCCAGCAGTGTTCTCGGGTCGAATCCGCATTTT
TRBJ1-2 | . | TRBV9 | . | CASSARPGGGYGYTF | TGTGCCAGCAGCGCCCGTCCGGGGGGAGGGTATGGCTACACCTTC
TRBJ1-5 | once | TRBV7-2 | TRBD1 | CASSFGQDQPQHF | TGTGCCAGCAGCTTTGGACAGGATCAGCCCCAGCATTTT
TRBJ1-2 | . | TRBV30 | TRBD1 | CAWRKDRGFYGYTF | TGTGCCTGGAGGAAGGACAGGGGGTTCTATGGCTACACCTTC
TRBJ2-5 | . | TRBV7-9 | . | CASTTGVSGKSGGETQYF | TGTGCCAGCACCACAGGGGTTAGCGGGAAGAGTGGCGGAGAGACCCAGTACTTC
TRBJ1-3 | . | TRBV15 | . | CATSRLQGLGNTIYF | TGTGCCACCAGCAGGCTCCAGGGACTTGGAAACACCATATATTTT
TRBJ2-3 | once | TRBV5-5 | TRBD2 | CASSPRIGLSSGGIDTQYF | TGTGCCAGCAGCCCGCGTATTGGATTATCTAGCGGGGGTATAGATACGCAGTATTTT
TRBJ2-1 | . | TRBV14 | . | CASSQTRINGEQFF | TGTGCCAGCAGCCAAACTAGAATAAACGGTGAGCAGTTCTTC
TRBJ2-5 | . | TRBV9 | TRBD1 | CASSVGGKDRLSGTQYF | TGTGCCAGCAGCGTAGGAGGAAAGGACAGGCTCTCGGGGACCCAGTACTTC
TRBJ1-5 | . | TRBV11-3 | . | CASSLGGAKLLHNQPQHF | TGTGCCAGCAGCTTAGGCGGGGCAAAACTCCTCCACAATCAGCCCCAGCATTTT
TRBJ1-4 | . | TRBV23-1 | . | CASSRKGGEDEKLFF | TGCGCCAGCAGCCGAAAAGGGGGGGAGGATGAAAAACTGTTTTTT
TRBJ1-2 | . | TRBV28 | TRBD1 | CASSPGGRANYGYTF | TGTGCCAGCAGTCCAGGGGGAAGGGCAAACTATGGCTACACCTTC
TRBJ2-7 | . | TRBV4-3 | . | CASSQDPGPYEQYF | TGCGCCAGCAGCCAAGATCCAGGCCCCTACGAGCAGTACTTC
TRBJ2-7 | . | TRBV6-1 | . | CASCRGLGEQYF | TGTGCCAGCTGCAGGGGTTTAGGCGAGCAGTACTTC
TRBJ1-4 | . | TRBV5-6 | . | CASSVTGLGPEKLFF | TGTGCCAGCAGCGTAACAGGGTTGGGCCCGGAAAAACTGTTTTTT
TRBJ2-2 | . | TRBV5-4 | TRBD2 | CASSQRTSGSAGELFF | TGTGCCAGCAGCCAGAGGACTAGCGGGAGTGCCGGGGAGCTGTTTTTT
TRBJ2-3 | . | TRBV18 | TRBD1 | CASSPETGTHIDTQYF | TGTGCCAGCTCACCAGAGACAGGGACCCACATTGATACGCAGTATTTT
TRBJ2-6 | . | TRBV7-2 | TRBD1 | CASSLRQGGSSGANVLTF | TGTGCCAGCAGCCTACGACAGGGTGGAAGCTCTGGGGCCAACGTCCTGACTTTC
TRBJ2-2 | . | TRBV19 | . | CAGGQLNTGELFF | TGTGCCGGAGGACAGTTGAACACCGGGGAGCTGTTTTTT
TRBJ2-3 | . | TRBV5-6 | . | CASSLVGGLTDTQYF | TGTGCCAGCAGCTTGGTTGGGGGCTTGACAGATACGCAGTATTTT
TRBJ2-2 | . | TRBV18 | . | CASSGQNTGELFF | TGTGCCAGCTCAGGGCAGAACACCGGGGAGCTGTTTTTT
TRBJ1-1 | . | TRBV28 | . | CASSQAWTEAFF | TGTGCCAGCAGTCAGGCGTGGACTGAAGCTTTCTTT
TRBJ2-4 | . | TRBV5-8 | TRBD2 | CASSLGLAGGRHIQYF | TGTGCCAGCAGCTTAGGACTAGCGGGAGGGCGACACATTCAGTACTTC
TRBJ2-7 | . | TRBV11-2 | . | CASSRTDRPVLYEQYF | TGTGCCAGCAGCCGGACAGATCGGCCTGTACTCTACGAGCAGTACTTC
TRBJ2-7 | . | TRBV12-2 | . | CASRSIWGHPYEQYF | TGTGCAAGTCGCTCAATTTGGGGGCACCCCTACGAGCAGTACTTC
TRBJ2-5 | . | TRBV7-8 | TRBD2 | CASSLILAGEETQYF | TGTGCCAGCAGCTTAATCCTAGCGGGGGAAGAGACCCAGTACTTC
TRBJ2-4 | . | TRBV28 | . | CASTRTLAKNIQYF | TGTGCCAGCACCAGGACTCTAGCCAAAAACATTCAGTACTTC
TRBJ2-7 | . | TRBV28 | TRBD1 | CASDTGQGASEQYF | TGTGCCAGCGATACGGGACAGGGGGCAAGTGAGCAGTACTTC
TRBJ1-3 | . | TRBV9 | . | CASSVGDSGNTIYF | TGTGCCAGCAGCGTAGGAGACTCTGGAAACACCATATATTTT
TRBJ2-5 | . | TRBV7-8 | TRBD2 | CASSLVGLAGKGKTQYF | TGTGCCAGCAGCTTAGTCGGACTAGCGGGCAAAGGGAAGACCCAGTACTTC
TRBJ1-4 | . | TRBV6-6 | . | CASSPRDTKASEKLFF | TGTGCCAGCAGCCCAAGGGACACCAAGGCAAGCGAAAAACTGTTTTTT
TRBJ1-3 | . | TRBV14 | . | CASSRLGDTSGNTIYF | TGTGCCAGCAGCCGCCTCGGGGACACCTCTGGAAACACCATATATTTT
TRBJ2-7 | . | TRBV5-1 | TRBD1 | CASSSGQVYEQYF | TGCGCCAGCAGCTCCGGACAGGTCTACGAGCAGTACTTC
TRBJ2-1 | . | TRBV7-2 | . | CASSLEAASSYNEQFF | TGTGCCAGCAGCTTAGAGGCGGCAAGCTCCTACAATGAGCAGTTCTTC
TRBJ2-5 | . | TRBV19 | . | CASSMITGLQETQYF | TGTGCCAGTAGTATGATCACGGGACTTCAAGAGACCCAGTACTTC
TRBJ2-1 | once | TRBV29-1 | TRBD1 | CSAIGDRSSYNEQFF | TGCAGCGCCATCGGGGACAGGAGCTCCTACAATGAGCAGTTCTTC
TRBJ2-7 | . | TRBV7-2 | TRBD2 | CASSLVGGAGGSYEQYF | TGTGCCAGCAGCTTAGTCGGGGGGGCGGGGGGCTCCTACGAGCAGTACTTC